These 23 T cell receptor beta chains were sequenced from one sample in a study of OX40 agonist ivuxolimab in advanced cancers. The repertoire was sequenced with immunoSEQ multiplex PCR; TCRdb's copy has only in-frame clones and lacks some. This table holds 60,000 to 80,000 clones, roughly four fifths found once. Source: CD4+ or CD8+ T cells sorted from blood, taken in a trial of the OX40 agonist ivuxolimab. Receptors were obtained from an adult with an advanced solid tumor such as melanoma, head and neck, liver or kidney cancer.

This chain uses TRBV29-1 with TRBJ1-1; no definite D call. From germline, CDR1 is SQVTM and CDR2 ANQGSEA. V gave up 1 base and J gave up 4 bases, with 13 bases separating them. This CDR3 is 14 amino acids long. The CDR3 sequence is CSVEAGRVGTEAFF. Here the CDR3 DNA reads TGCAGCGTTGAAGCTGGGCGAGTCGGCACTGAAGCTTTCTTT. Complete variable domain (other parts from reference TRBV29-1 and TRBJ1-1): SAVISQKPSRDICQRGTSLTIQCQVDSQVTMMFWYRQQPGQSLTLIATANQGSEATYESGFVIDKFPISRPNLTFSTLTVSNMSPEDSSIYLCSVEAGRVGTEAFFGQGTRLTVV.

The rearrangement joins TRBV6-5 to TRBJ1-3; D possibly corresponds to TRBD1 (5 bases). The CDR3 consists of 13 residues. CDR1 and CDR2 from the germline V gene are MNHEY and SVGAGI. The germline V and J ends were trimmed by 0 bases and 8 bases, with 8 bases remaining between them. The CDR3 DNA follows: TGTGCCAGCAGTTACTCCGGGACTTACACCATATATTTT. Its protein product is CASSYSGTYTIYF.

The CDR3 sequence is CASSELISSVGGGYTF. The CDR3 DNA follows: TGTGCCAGCAGTGAGCTAATTTCGTCGGTTGGCGGTGGCTACACCTTC. The J gene is TRBJ1-2, the V gene TRBV2, with no clear D. CDR3 size: 16 residues. Trimming pared 3 bases from V and 7 bases from J, leaving 21 bases between. Per germline, CDR1 SNHLY and CDR2 FYNNEI.

The V and J genes are TRBV18 and TRBJ2-7; D gene ambiguous. Germline-derived CDR1 and CDR2 are KGHSH and LQKENI. The CDR3 spans 13 residues. V gave up 0 bases and J gave up 3 bases, with 6 bases separating them. DNA for the CDR3: TGTGCCAGCTCACCACCGTCAGGCTACGAGCAGTACTTC. Translation gives CASSPPSGYEQYF.

The chain employs TRBV9 and TRBJ2-3; 8 positions agree with TRBD1. After removal of 7 bases from V and 5 bases from J, the junction contained 12 bases not matched to a gene. This CDR3 contains 15 residues. Per the germline V gene, CDR1 is SGDLS and CDR2 is YYNGEE. The DNA for the CDR3 is TGTGCCAGCGGAGGAGCAGGGGGCGCCGGAGATACGCAGTATTTT. Protein product: CASGGAGGAGDTQYF.

V is TRBV11-2 and J is TRBJ1-6; 7 positions agree with TRBD1. The V and J ends lost 5 bases and 10 bases, in that order; junction bases with no gene match: 14. Germline assignment: CDR1 SGHAT and CDR2 FQNNGV. The CDR3 totals 16 residues. The CDR3 DNA sequence: TGTGCCAGCAGCGTCTACACGGACAGGCGTATGTCACCCCTCCACTTT. Translated, it gives CASSVYTDRRMSPLHF.

The V gene is TRBV9, the J gene TRBJ1-6; TRBD1 agrees at 7 bases. The CDR3 length is 14 residues. CDR1 is SGDLS and CDR2 is YYNGEE in the germline V gene. The V gene end was trimmed by 3 bases and the J gene end by 9 bases; junction bases not matched to a gene: 6. Here the CDR3 DNA reads TGTGCCAGCAGCGCTCGACAGGGCGGTTCACCCCTCCACTTT. Amino acid sequence: CASSARQGGSPLHF.

V and J are TRBV6-7 and TRBJ1-5; D ambiguous. TRBV6-7 is flagged as an ORF with uncertain function. The CDR3 loop spans 15 amino acids. V lost 6 bases and J lost 4, with 16 bases in between. The DNA of the CDR3 is TGTGCCAGCAGAGGATCCCGAGGGAGAAATCAGCCCCAGCATTTT. Residues: CASRGSRGRNQPQHF.

The V call is TRBV11-2, the J call TRBJ2-1, with TRBD2 as a possible D gene (5 bases). The CDR3 is 14 amino acids. Trimming shortened V by 1 base and J by 8 bases, and 12 bases separated the two germline ends. CDR1 and CDR2 from the germline V gene are SGHAT and FQNNGV. This chain's CDR3 is CASSLALAYHEQFF. The CDR3, as DNA: TGTGCCAGCAGCTTAGCGCTAGCTTATCATGAGCAGTTCTTC.

The chain links TRBV10-3 to TRBJ2-5; the D gene could be TRBD1 or TRBD2 (6 bases each). V was pared by 3 bases and J by 4 bases, with 12 bases between. The germline V gene encodes CDR1 ENHRY and CDR2 SYGVKD. CDR3 length equals 14 residues. CDR3 loop: CAISDGGRGETQYF. The CDR3, as DNA: TGTGCCATCAGTGATGGGGGGCGGGGAGAGACCCAGTACTTC.

The DNA for the CDR3 is TGTGCCAGCAGTTACGACACTAAGAACACTGAAGCTTTCTTT. It codes for CASSYDTKNTEAFF. The V gene is TRBV6-5, the J gene TRBJ1-1, with unresolved D. The V end lost 2 bases, the J end lost 1 base, and 8 bases lay between the germline ends. Germline V lookup: CDR1 MNHEY, CDR2 SVGAGI. The CDR3 extends over 14 amino acids.

This clone was detected only once. The chain joins TRBV4-2 to TRBJ1-1; perhaps TRBD1 as D (6 bases). The germline V and J ends were trimmed by 0 bases and 2 bases, with 10 bases remaining between them. The CDR3 is 15 residues long. The germline CDR1 and CDR2 sequences are LGHNA and YNFKEQ. The DNA of the CDR3 is TGTGCCAGCAGCCAAGAACAGGGAGGAAACACTGAAGCTTTCTTT. This codes for CASSQEQGGNTEAFF.

The CDR3: CASSQYDHTEAFF. The CDR3 DNA reads as TGCGCCAGCAGTCAATATGACCACACTGAAGCTTTCTTT. The rearrangement joins TRBV23-1 to TRBJ1-1; D not certain. TRBV23-1 is flagged as an ORF with uncertain function. This CDR3 is 13 amino acids long. Trimming left V 1 base short and J 3 bases short, with 6 bases between.

The V gene is TRBV6-1, the J gene TRBJ1-5, with D uncertain. This CDR3 contains 14 residues. V was clipped by 1 base and J by 3 bases, with 7 bases between them. The germline V gene encodes CDR1 MNHNS and CDR2 SASEGT. CDR3 DNA: TGTGCCAGCAGTGAAGGGCCATTCAATCAGCCCCAGCATTTT. Encoded protein: CASSEGPFNQPQHF.

This clone has a single count. This rearrangement joins TRBV11-2 to TRBJ1-1; D remains unclear. The CDR3 loop spans 13 amino acids. Germline lookup yields CDR1 SGHAT and CDR2 FQNNGV. Trimming shortened V by 1 base and J by 3 bases, and 6 bases separated the two germline ends. CDR3 loop: CASSLVPDTEAFF. The CDR3 DNA follows: TGTGCCAGCAGCTTAGTGCCGGACACTGAAGCTTTCTTT. Full variable domain (rest looked up from reference TRBV11-2 and TRBJ1-1): EAGVAQSPRYKIIEKRQSVAFWCNPISGHATLYWYQQILGQGPKLLIQFQNNGVVDDSQLPKDRFSAERLKGVDSTLKIQPAKLEDSAVYLCASSLVPDTEAFFGQGTRLTVV.

This chain's CDR3 is CASSVTGNSNQPQHF. For the CDR3, the DNA is TGTGCCAGCTCTGTAACAGGGAACAGCAATCAGCCCCAGCATTTT. The rearrangement uses TRBV18 and TRBJ1-5; D is possibly TRBD1 (6 bases). Trimming shortened V by 6 bases and J by 1 base, and 13 bases separated the two germline ends. The germline CDR1 and CDR2 sequences are KGHSH and LQKENI. This CDR3 is built from 15 residues.

This sequence joins TRBV9 and TRBJ1-2; TRBD1 might be the D (5 bases). Germline V gene lookup returns CDR1 SGDLS and CDR2 YYNGEE. With 0 bases removed from V and 3 bases from J, the gap between germline ends came to 12 bases. This CDR3 contains 15 residues. As DNA, the CDR3 is TGTGCCAGCAGCGTAGGGGCAGGGTATGACTATGGCTACACCTTC. It encodes CASSVGAGYDYGYTF. Drawing the rest from reference TRBV9 and TRBJ1-2, the complete variable domain is DSGVTQTPKHLITATGQRVTLRCSPRSGDLSVYWYQQSLDQGLQFLIQYYNGEERAKGNILERFSAQQFPDLHSELNLSSLELGDSALYFCASSVGAGYDYGYTFGSGTRLTVV.

This clone was seen a handful of times. The chain joins TRBV11-2 to TRBJ1-1; D gene uncertain. The V and J ends lost 2 bases and 1 base respectively, with 5 bases between them. Germline V lookup: CDR1 SGHAT, CDR2 FQNNGV. This CDR3 region has 13 residues. The CDR3 loop reads CASSLQPNTEAFF. CDR3 coding DNA: TGTGCCAGCAGCTTACAGCCGAACACTGAAGCTTTCTTT.

CDR3 protein: CASSSITGGPGNTIYF. CDR3 bases: TGTGCCAGCAGTTCCATCACAGGGGGCCCTGGAAACACCATATATTTT. This rearrangement joins TRBV6-6 to TRBJ1-3, with 9 bases fitting TRBD1. The J segment lost 2 bases and the V segment lost 4 bases, leaving 6 bases of the junction unmatched. Germline CDR1 is MNHNY and CDR2 is SVGAGI (reference sequence). The CDR3 is made up of 16 amino acids.

This clone is medium-sized (0.01 to 0.1%). This chain joins TRBV28 and TRBJ1-6; TRBD1 matches 9 bases. Germline CDR1 and CDR2: MDHEN and SYDVKM. CDR3 size: 15 residues. Losses at the gene ends were 10 bases for V and 10 bases for J; bases not matched to a gene: 14. The CDR3 DNA follows: TGTGCCACCTCAACCGCGGGACAGGGCACCTCACCCCTCCACTTT. This codes for CATSTAGQGTSPLHF.

The genes are TRBV5-6 and TRBJ1-1; 8 bases agree with TRBD1. The CDR3 totals 16 residues. Germline V gene data show CDR1 as SGHDT and CDR2 as YYEEEE. The J segment lost 1 base and the V segment lost 5 bases, leaving 10 bases of the junction unmatched. This CDR3 is CASSKQGGPSNTEAFF. CDR3 nucleotides: TGTGCCAGCAGTAAACAGGGGGGGCCCTCGAACACTGAAGCTTTCTTT.

The rearrangement uses TRBV5-1 and TRBJ2-3; 11 nucleotides agree with TRBD2. V gave up 3 bases and J gave up 6 bases; unmatched junction bases: 9. The CDR3 loop spans 16 amino acids. From germline, CDR1 is SGHRS and CDR2 YFSETQ. CDR3 bases: TGCGCCAGCAGCTCGCTAGCGGGGGGCCAGGGGGATACGCAGTATTTT. Its protein is CASSSLAGGQGDTQYF.

The rearrangement joins TRBV5-1 to TRBJ1-2; a possible D gene is TRBD1 (6 bases). Between the trimmed V and J ends, which lost 2 bases and 1 base, there was a span of 9 bases. The CDR3 extends over 14 amino acids. Germline CDR1 and CDR2: SGHRS and YFSETQ. The CDR3 spells CASSFEGDNYGYTF. CDR3 in DNA: TGCGCCAGCAGCTTTGAGGGGGATAACTATGGCTACACCTTC. Based on the CDR3 plus reference TRBV5-1 and TRBJ1-2, the full variable domain is KAGVTQTPRYLIKTRGQQVTLSCSPISGHRSVSWYQQTPGQGLQFLFEYFSETQRNKGNFPGRFSGRQFSNSRSEMNVSTLELGDSALYLCASSFEGDNYGYTFGSGTRLTVV.